This T cell receptor (beta chain) was sequenced for a study of CD8 T cells in ankylosing spondylitis. CDR1 SGHVT and CDR2 SQSDAQ come from the germline V gene. The CDR3 runs to 19 residues. TCRdb re-called the 5' RACE reads with MiXCR, one entry per CDR3 protein. Of around 100,000 distinct CDR3 sequences listed, roughly 8.8% are singletons. About this clonotype itself: Its antigen is not identified. One junction end disagrees with the germline gene, perhaps due to a read error.

General study results and limits: Seven to nine highly homologous variants formed a TCR beta motif that appeared characteristic of ankylosing spondylitis blood.

The origin of this receptor is a male donor with ankylosing spondylitis. V usage is TRBV7-4 and J usage is TRBJ2-1; perhaps TRBD2 as D (7 bases). The sample comprised blood, either unsorted or a sorted T cell fraction (not recorded which). CDR3 in amino acids: CVSSLATREWSMGANEQFF. The CDR3 coding sequence is TGTGTCAGCAGCTTAGCGACGCGGGAGTGGAGCATGGGGGCCAATGAGCAGTTCTTC.